These 4 T cell receptor beta chains were all obtained from the same sample, sequenced in a study of Ad26.COV2.S vaccination and SARS-CoV-2 variants. The method was immunoSEQ multiplex PCR; TCRdb's version includes in-frame clones alone and lacks a portion of them. The sample lists hundreds of thousands of clones, about 88% occurring once. Treatment in this sample: roughly 18 received Ad26.COV2.S at low or high dose, single or two shots; 5 received placebo; per-sample allocation not given. Material that was analyzed had been drawn on day 63 after the first vaccine or placebo injection. The source material was peripheral blood, sampled in a trial of Ad26.COV2.S vaccine versus placebo. These receptors all stem from a person aged 18-60 years who received the Ad26.COV2.S COVID-19 vaccine or a placebo.

The CDR3 spells CASDREGVSNQPQHF. CDR3 sequence (DNA): TGTGCCAGCGACAGGGAGGGGGTCAGCAATCAGCCCCAGCATTTT. The chain links TRBV19 to TRBJ1-5; 7 positions match TRBD1. The CDR3 is 15 residues long. Looked up from germline, CDR1 is LNHDA and CDR2 is SQIVND (reference sequence). The trim removed 9 bases at V and 1 base at J, leaving 9 bases unmatched.

This chain joins TRBV7-3 and TRBJ2-5; D not certain. The V end was cut by 5 bases, the J end by 2 bases, with 9 bases between. The CDR3 spans 13 residues. Germline V gives CDR1 SGHTA, CDR2 FQGTGA. The CDR3 protein is CASSRSTQETQYF. In DNA form, the CDR3 reads TGTGCCAGCAGCCGGAGCACTCAAGAGACCCAGTACTTC.

The V gene is TRBV7-9, the J gene TRBJ2-3; no reliable D call. This CDR3 spans 16 amino acids. V shed 5 bases and J shed 0 bases, with 15 bases lying between them. Per germline, CDR1 SEHNR and CDR2 FQNEAQ (reference sequence). This CDR3 reads CASSLVGGESTDTQYF. CDR3 sequence (DNA): TGTGCCAGCAGCCTCGTGGGCGGAGAAAGCACAGATACGCAGTATTTT.

The gene calls are TRBV4-1 and TRBJ2-5; 13 positions agree with TRBD2. This CDR3 is built from 16 residues. V was pared by 4 bases and J by 2 bases, with 4 bases of the junction left unmatched. The V gene's germline CDR1 is MGHRA and CDR2 YSYEKL. This CDR3 is CASSLGTSGVQETQYF. CDR3 in DNA: TGCGCCAGCAGCCTCGGGACTAGCGGGGTTCAAGAGACCCAGTACTTC.